The 3 T cell receptor beta chains below were found in one sample sequenced in a study of T-cell reconstitution after alpha-beta-depleted transplantation in children. Using unique molecular identifiers, the investigators prepared the TCRbeta library. TCRdb reanalysed the PCR reads using MiXCR and keeps one entry per CDR3 protein. The profile shows about 72,000 distinct CDR3 sequences, around 6.6% of them singletons. Sequenced here: PBMCs from the stem cell graft donor, sampled from the stem cell graft. The receptors come from a human donor who donated a stem cell graft to a child with acute lymphoblastic leukemia.

This clonotype was seen only a few times. This chain links TRBV24-1 with TRBJ2-1; 8 nucleotides align to TRBD1. Germline assignment: CDR1 KGHDR and CDR2 SFDVKD. Trimming cost V 9 bases and J 7 bases; bases outside gene matches: 28. The CDR3 contains 20 residues. The CDR3 loop is CATEQRPGQVDGSFRNEQFF. CDR3 in DNA: TGTGCCACCGAACAGAGACCGGGACAGGTGGACGGGAGCTTTAGGAATGAGCAGTTCTTC.

This clonotype was found many times. V usage is TRBV6-5 and J usage is TRBJ2-7; D not certain. CDR1 is MNHEY and CDR2 is SVGAGI in the germline V gene. Trimming pared 3 bases from V and 0 bases from J, leaving 6 bases between. This CDR3 is 13 amino acids long. DNA of the CDR3: TGTGCCAGCAGTTATAGAGGCTCCTACGAGCAGTACTTC. Translation: CASSYRGSYEQYF.

This clonotype was observed a handful of times. This chain uses TRBV7-9 with TRBJ1-1, with a possible D match to TRBD1 (5 bases). This CDR3 region has 13 residues. The germline gives CDR1 SEHNR, CDR2 FQNEAQ (reference sequence). Trimming removed 6 bases from V and 6 bases from J, with 14 bases in between. CDR3 in amino acids: CASSTSGRAEAFF. The DNA of the CDR3 is TGTGCCAGCAGTACCTCCGGCAGGGCTGAAGCTTTCTTT.